This T cell receptor (beta chain) was sequenced during a study of Graves' ophthalmopathy and Graves' hyperthyroidism. This clonotype was recorded once. Antigen: not known. Germline trimming cut 5 bases from V and 5 bases from J; bases unmatched to any gene: 9. The CDR3 is 14 residues long. Germline lookup yields CDR1 DFQATT and CDR2 SNEGSKA (reference sequence). A roughly 10 ml volume of fresh peripheral blood provided the PBMCs. Study-wide results and caveats: Ophthalmopathy and stable hyperthyroidism were discriminated by a 13-signature model, with about 90% sensitivity and 81.08% specificity.

Amplified TCR beta CDR3 regions were obtained using RNA transcripts as template. The authors performed first-round RT-PCR with HTBI primers and then a second-round multiplex PCR. TCRdb reprocessed the multiplex PCR reads via MiXCR and lists one record per CDR3 protein. The table lists hundreds of thousands of distinct CDR3 sequences, about two fifths of them singletons, with under 3.5% in the top ten. The sample taken for sequencing was peripheral blood. The source of this sequence is an adult man with Graves' ophthalmopathy. The chain employs TRBV20-1 and TRBJ1-1, with TRBD1 matching 9 bases. CDR3 sequence (DNA): TGCAGTGCTGTGACAGGGGGGCCTAGGACTGAAGCTTTCTTT. As protein: CSAVTGGPRTEAFF.